A selection of T cell receptor beta chains follows, all from one sample in a study of OX40 agonist ivuxolimab in advanced cancers. Assay: immunoSEQ multiplex PCR; the TCRdb copy retains only in-frame clones and omits some. In the table there are some 52,000 clones, around 80% of which are singletons. The sample in question was CD4+ or CD8+ T cells sorted from blood, obtained in a trial of the OX40 agonist ivuxolimab. These receptors came from an adult with an advanced solid tumor such as melanoma, head and neck, liver or kidney cancer. CDR3s include the opening cysteine and the closing phenylalanine or tryptophan. The order of the fields is V gene, D gene, J gene, clone size, CDR3 DNA, CDR3 protein. A D gene is named only where the DNA matches it firmly. The size entry is marked missing in some rows and otherwise reads once, few, many or a size class.

v_call: TRBV7-2; d_call: TRBD2; j_call: TRBJ2-7; clone_size: -; cdr3_nt: TGTGCCAGCAGCTCGACTAGCCGCGAGCAGTACTTC; cdr3_aa: CASSSTSREQYF
v_call: TRBV10-2; d_call: -; j_call: TRBJ1-4; clone_size: -; cdr3_nt: TGCGCCAGCAGCGAGGCTAGGAGGGAAAAACTGTTTTTT; cdr3_aa: CASSEARREKLFF
v_call: TRBV5-1; d_call: TRBD1; j_call: TRBJ2-3; clone_size: -; cdr3_nt: TGCGCCAGCAGCTTGGGGGACAGGGGGTCCGATACGCAGTATTTT; cdr3_aa: CASSLGDRGSDTQYF
v_call: TRBV2; d_call: -; j_call: TRBJ2-5; clone_size: -; cdr3_nt: TGTGCCAGCAGTGCCAGCGAACAAGAGACCCAGTACTTC; cdr3_aa: CASSASEQETQYF
v_call: TRBV7-9; d_call: TRBD2; j_call: TRBJ2-7; clone_size: -; cdr3_nt: TGTGCCAGCAGCATAGAGGGACTAGCGAATTACGAGCAGTACTTC; cdr3_aa: CASSIEGLANYEQYF
v_call: TRBV27; d_call: -; j_call: TRBJ1-3; clone_size: -; cdr3_nt: TGTGCCAGCAGTCGACAGGCTTTCTCTGGAAACACCATATATTTT; cdr3_aa: CASSRQAFSGNTIYF
v_call: TRBV11-3; d_call: -; j_call: TRBJ2-3; clone_size: -; cdr3_nt: TGTGCCAGCAGCTTATTTTCCGGGACAGATACGCAGTATTTT; cdr3_aa: CASSLFSGTDTQYF
v_call: TRBV11-2; d_call: -; j_call: TRBJ2-7; clone_size: -; cdr3_nt: TGTGCCAGCAGCTTAGCCCCGAGGGGGGAGCAGTACTTC; cdr3_aa: CASSLAPRGEQYF
v_call: TRBV11-1; d_call: -; j_call: TRBJ2-5; clone_size: -; cdr3_nt: TGTGCCAGCAGCCCAGCGACTAGGGGCGGAGAGACCCAGTACTTC; cdr3_aa: CASSPATRGGETQYF
v_call: TRBV18; d_call: TRBD1; j_call: TRBJ1-5; clone_size: -; cdr3_nt: TGTGCCAGCTCATCAATATTCGACAGGGGGATTAATCAGCCCCAGCATTTT; cdr3_aa: CASSSIFDRGINQPQHF
v_call: TRBV9; d_call: -; j_call: TRBJ2-3; clone_size: -; cdr3_nt: TGTGCCAGCACCCGGTTGGGGGCGAGCACAGATACGCAGTATTTT; cdr3_aa: CASTRLGASTDTQYF
v_call: TRBV4-1; d_call: -; j_call: TRBJ2-7; clone_size: -; cdr3_nt: TGCGCCAGCAGCCAAGTCGAATGGAGCTCCTACGAGCAGTACTTC; cdr3_aa: CASSQVEWSSYEQYF
v_call: TRBV7-2; d_call: TRBD2; j_call: TRBJ2-1; clone_size: -; cdr3_nt: TGTGCCAGCAGCTTAAACTCCGGGACTAGCGGGACCGAGCAGTTCTTC; cdr3_aa: CASSLNSGTSGTEQFF
v_call: TRBV28; d_call: -; j_call: TRBJ1-3; clone_size: -; cdr3_nt: TGTGCCAGCAGCCCTTCAGGGGTCCGTGGAAACACCATATATTTT; cdr3_aa: CASSPSGVRGNTIYF
v_call: TRBV7-3; d_call: -; j_call: TRBJ2-3; clone_size: -; cdr3_nt: TGTGCCAGCCGCCCGGGCGGGAGCACAGATACGCAGTATTTT; cdr3_aa: CASRPGGSTDTQYF
v_call: TRBV14; d_call: -; j_call: TRBJ1-1; clone_size: -; cdr3_nt: TGTGCCAGCAGCCCGGGGACCGATCTAGAAGCTTTCTTT; cdr3_aa: CASSPGTDLEAFF
v_call: TRBV4-1; d_call: -; j_call: TRBJ1-5; clone_size: -; cdr3_nt: TGCGCCAGCAGCCAATCCCTCGACAGAACTCAGCCCCAGCATTTT; cdr3_aa: CASSQSLDRTQPQHF
v_call: TRBV10-1; d_call: TRBD1; j_call: TRBJ1-3; clone_size: -; cdr3_nt: TGCGCCATCCATCCCCAAGGGGACAGGGGATTATTTGGAAACACCATATATTTT; cdr3_aa: CAIHPQGDRGLFGNTIYF
v_call: TRBV5-1; d_call: -; j_call: TRBJ2-2; clone_size: -; cdr3_nt: TGCGCCAGCAGCGGACTGCTAGGCGGGGAGCTGTTTTTT; cdr3_aa: CASSGLLGGELFF
v_call: TRBV7-6; d_call: -; j_call: TRBJ2-5; clone_size: -; cdr3_nt: TGTGCCAGCAGCTTGATCGTGGGAAGGGCGCAAGAGACCCAGTACTTC; cdr3_aa: CASSLIVGRAQETQYF
v_call: TRBV15; d_call: TRBD1; j_call: TRBJ2-1; clone_size: -; cdr3_nt: TGTGCCACGAGGGCACCTTGGACAGGGACAAATGAGCAGTTCTTC; cdr3_aa: CATRAPWTGTNEQFF
v_call: TRBV2; d_call: TRBD1; j_call: TRBJ2-7; clone_size: -; cdr3_nt: TGTGCCAGCAGTGGGACCGGGACAGGGGGCTACGAGCAGTACTTC; cdr3_aa: CASSGTGTGGYEQYF
v_call: TRBV6-5; d_call: TRBD2; j_call: TRBJ2-1; clone_size: -; cdr3_nt: TGTGCCAGCAGCACAAGCGGGGGCCCATACAATGAGCAGTTCTTC; cdr3_aa: CASSTSGGPYNEQFF
v_call: TRBV6-1; d_call: -; j_call: TRBJ1-3; clone_size: once; cdr3_nt: TGTGCCAGCACTGTAGTTGACTCTGGAAACACCATATATTTT; cdr3_aa: CASTVVDSGNTIYF
v_call: TRBV5-1; d_call: -; j_call: TRBJ1-1; clone_size: -; cdr3_nt: TGCGCCAGCAGCTTCGGGAGCACTGAAGCTTTCTTT; cdr3_aa: CASSFGSTEAFF
v_call: TRBV7-6; d_call: -; j_call: TRBJ2-3; clone_size: -; cdr3_nt: TGTGCCAGCAGCTTAGGACAGGGAGGGACAGATACGCAGTATTTT; cdr3_aa: CASSLGQGGTDTQYF
v_call: TRBV11-2; d_call: TRBD2; j_call: TRBJ2-1; clone_size: -; cdr3_nt: TGTGCCAGCAGCTCGGGACTAGCGGGCTATGAGCAGTTCTTC; cdr3_aa: CASSSGLAGYEQFF
v_call: TRBV5-4; d_call: TRBD1; j_call: TRBJ2-5; clone_size: -; cdr3_nt: TGTGCCAGCAGCCCTGGCCCCGGGACAGAAACAGAGACCCAGTACTTC; cdr3_aa: CASSPGPGTETETQYF
v_call: TRBV10-1; d_call: TRBD1; j_call: TRBJ2-5; clone_size: -; cdr3_nt: TGCGCCAGCAGTGACTGGACAGGGGCCCAAGAGACCCAGTACTTC; cdr3_aa: CASSDWTGAQETQYF
v_call: TRBV4-2; d_call: TRBD1; j_call: TRBJ1-2; clone_size: -; cdr3_nt: TGTGCCAGCAGCTTGCCGGCAGGGGGTTACTATGGCTACACCTTC; cdr3_aa: CASSLPAGGYYGYTF
v_call: TRBV2; d_call: TRBD1; j_call: TRBJ2-7; clone_size: -; cdr3_nt: TGTGCCAGCAGTGTAACAGGACAGGGACGGGGCGAGCAGTACTTC; cdr3_aa: CASSVTGQGRGEQYF
v_call: TRBV2; d_call: TRBD1; j_call: TRBJ1-1; clone_size: -; cdr3_nt: TGTGCCAGCAGGGTGGAGGGGGCCACTGAAGCTTTCTTT; cdr3_aa: CASRVEGATEAFF
v_call: TRBV14; d_call: -; j_call: TRBJ2-7; clone_size: -; cdr3_nt: TGTGCCAGCAGCCAAGTCGGACAACCGGAGGCATACTTC; cdr3_aa: CASSQVGQPEAYF
v_call: TRBV19; d_call: -; j_call: TRBJ2-3; clone_size: -; cdr3_nt: TGTGCCTCCGCCTTTTCAGATACGCAGTATTTT; cdr3_aa: CASAFSDTQYF
v_call: TRBV4-1; d_call: TRBD1; j_call: TRBJ2-2; clone_size: -; cdr3_nt: TGCGCCAGCCATTCCACCGGGACAGAGATTACCGGGGAGCTGTTTTTT; cdr3_aa: CASHSTGTEITGELFF
v_call: TRBV7-8; d_call: -; j_call: TRBJ2-1; clone_size: -; cdr3_nt: TGTGCCAGCAGCTTCGGTCGGGACAATGAGCAGTTCTTC; cdr3_aa: CASSFGRDNEQFF
v_call: TRBV2; d_call: -; j_call: TRBJ2-3; clone_size: -; cdr3_nt: TGTGCCAGCAGTGAATGGGGGCCGAGCACAGATACGCAGTATTTT; cdr3_aa: CASSEWGPSTDTQYF
v_call: TRBV5-1; d_call: -; j_call: TRBJ2-5; clone_size: few; cdr3_nt: TGCGCCAGCACCCCCGTCCCCCGAGAACAAGAGACCCAGTACTTC; cdr3_aa: CASTPVPREQETQYF
v_call: TRBV29-1; d_call: TRBD1; j_call: TRBJ1-2; clone_size: few; cdr3_nt: TGCAGCGTTGAAGACCCGGGACAGGGAAACTATGGCTACACCTTC; cdr3_aa: CSVEDPGQGNYGYTF
v_call: TRBV5-1; d_call: -; j_call: TRBJ1-2; clone_size: -; cdr3_nt: TGCGCCAGCAGCCAAAACGCCCCCCTCTCCAGGGATGGAAACACCTTC; cdr3_aa: CASSQNAPLSRDGNTF
v_call: TRBV11-3; d_call: -; j_call: TRBJ2-7; clone_size: -; cdr3_nt: TGTGCCAGCAGCTTAGATAGGAGCTCCTACGAGCAGTACTTC; cdr3_aa: CASSLDRSSYEQYF